One and the same sample provided the 5 T cell receptor beta chains below, sequenced in a study of beta chain features in type 1 diabetes. The antigens of these receptors remain unknown. Study-wide results and limits: Type 1 diabetes patients showed a moderate but significant shortening of TCRB CDR3s in all four CD4+ subsets.

The entirety of the isolated RNA underwent reverse transcription, so expressed TCRB transcripts were sequenced. The method was immunoSEQ multiplex PCR; TCRdb's version includes in-frame clones alone and lacks a portion of them. The table lists roughly 300,000 clones, 14% of them singletons. The sequenced sample was naive CD4+ T cells from blood. The receptors derive from a man in his thirties or forties with type 1 diabetes.

On this clone: At one of its ends the junction is not consistent with the germline gene, which may arise from a read error. CDR3 sequence: CASSEYQGPSF. The CDR3 DNA reads TGTGCCAGCAGTGAATACCAGGGGCCCTCTTTT. The chain carries TRBV2 and TRBJ1-5, with a possible D match to TRBD1 (6 bases). There are 11 residues in the CDR3. Germline lookup yields CDR1 SNHLY and CDR2 FYNNEI.

This chain joins TRBV11-2 and TRBJ2-7; 9 bases line up with TRBD2. Trimming removed 1 base from V and 5 bases from J; junction bases left unmatched: 6. The CDR3 runs 15 residues. CDR1 and CDR2 (germline): SGHAT, FQNNGV. CDR3 region: CASSLAGLAGNEQYF. The CDR3 bases are TGTGCCAGCAGCTTAGCTGGCCTAGCGGGGAACGAGCAGTACTTC.

The V call is TRBV28, the J call TRBJ2-5; 10 nucleotides align to TRBD2. CDR3 length: 16 amino acids. The junction had 5 bases not matched to a gene; V was cut back by 0 bases and J by 4 bases. Germline CDR1 reads MDHEN; CDR2 reads SYDVKM. The CDR3 here is CASSLWLSGRGETQYF. The CDR3 nucleotides are TGTGCCAGCAGTTTATGGTTGAGCGGGAGGGGAGAGACCCAGTACTTC.

The genes are TRBV28 and TRBJ2-3; maybe TRBD2 (7 bases). The V gene's germline CDR1 is MDHEN and CDR2 SYDVKM. The V end was cut by 11 bases, the J end by 1 base, with 19 bases between. The CDR3 sequence is 15 residues long. The CDR3 coding sequence is TGTGCCGCCACTCTCCAGGGGAGGGGCACAGATACGCAGTATTTT. This translates into CAATLQGRGTDTQYF.

The chain combines TRBV30 with TRBJ2-7; D is possibly TRBD2 (6 bases). CDR1 and CDR2 from the germline V gene are GTSNPN and SVGIG (reference sequence). The CDR3 runs 14 residues. V was pared by 6 bases and J by 0 bases, with 15 bases between. The CDR3 nucleotides read TGTGCCTGTGAGACCGGGACTTCCTCCTACGAGCAGTACTTC. This sequence encodes CACETGTSSYEQYF.